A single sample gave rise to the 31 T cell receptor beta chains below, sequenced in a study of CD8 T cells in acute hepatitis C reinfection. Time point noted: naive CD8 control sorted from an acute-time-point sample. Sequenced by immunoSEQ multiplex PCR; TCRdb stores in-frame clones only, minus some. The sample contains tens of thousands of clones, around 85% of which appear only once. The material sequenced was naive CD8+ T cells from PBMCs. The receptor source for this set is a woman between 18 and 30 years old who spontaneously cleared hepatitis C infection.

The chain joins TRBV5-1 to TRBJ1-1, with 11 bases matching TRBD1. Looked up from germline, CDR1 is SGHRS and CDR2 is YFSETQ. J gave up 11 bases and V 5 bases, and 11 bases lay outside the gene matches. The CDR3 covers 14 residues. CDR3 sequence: CASRYGQGALFAFF. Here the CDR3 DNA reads TGCGCCAGCAGATACGGACAGGGGGCTTTGTTTGCTTTCTTT.

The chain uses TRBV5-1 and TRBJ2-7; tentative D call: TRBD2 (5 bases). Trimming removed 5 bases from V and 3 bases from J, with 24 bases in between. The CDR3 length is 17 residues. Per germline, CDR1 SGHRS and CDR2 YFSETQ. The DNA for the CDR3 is TGCGCCAGCAGTGGGTACGGAAACAATCGAGGGTTCTACGAGCAGTACTTC. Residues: CASSGYGNNRGFYEQYF.

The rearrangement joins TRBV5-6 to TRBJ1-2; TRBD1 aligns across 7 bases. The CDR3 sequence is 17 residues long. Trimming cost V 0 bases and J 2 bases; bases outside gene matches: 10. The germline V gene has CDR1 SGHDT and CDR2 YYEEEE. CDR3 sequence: CASSLVRGHSFNYGYTF. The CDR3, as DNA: TGTGCCAGCAGCTTGGTTAGGGGGCACTCCTTCAACTATGGCTACACCTTC.

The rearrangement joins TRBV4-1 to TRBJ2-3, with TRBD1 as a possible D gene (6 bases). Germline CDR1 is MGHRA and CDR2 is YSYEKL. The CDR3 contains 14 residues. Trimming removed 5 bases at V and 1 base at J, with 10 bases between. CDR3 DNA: TGCGCCAGCAGCACAGGGACCGGCACAGATACGCAGTATTTT. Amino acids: CASSTGTGTDTQYF.

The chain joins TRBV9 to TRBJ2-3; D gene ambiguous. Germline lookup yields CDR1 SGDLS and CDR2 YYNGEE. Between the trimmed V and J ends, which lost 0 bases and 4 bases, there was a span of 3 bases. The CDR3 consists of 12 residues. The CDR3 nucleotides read TGTGCCAGCAGCGTAGAGGCAGATACGCAGTATTTT. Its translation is CASSVEADTQYF.

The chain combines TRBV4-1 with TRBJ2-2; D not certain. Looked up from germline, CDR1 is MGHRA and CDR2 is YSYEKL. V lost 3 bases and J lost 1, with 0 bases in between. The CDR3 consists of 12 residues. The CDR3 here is CASSQNTGELFF. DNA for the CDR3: TGCGCCAGCAGCCAGAACACCGGGGAGCTGTTTTTT.

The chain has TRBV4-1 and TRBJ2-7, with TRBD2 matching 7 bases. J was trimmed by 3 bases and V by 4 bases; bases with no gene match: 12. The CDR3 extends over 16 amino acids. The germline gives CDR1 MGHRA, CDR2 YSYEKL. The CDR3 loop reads CASSRLGAGLDYEQYF. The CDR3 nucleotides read TGCGCCAGCAGCCGACTGGGAGCGGGGCTAGACTACGAGCAGTACTTC.

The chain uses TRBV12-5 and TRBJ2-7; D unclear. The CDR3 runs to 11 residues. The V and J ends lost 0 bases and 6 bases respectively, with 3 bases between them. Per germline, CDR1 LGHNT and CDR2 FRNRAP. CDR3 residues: CASGLVREQYF. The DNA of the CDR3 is TGTGCTAGTGGTTTGGTACGCGAGCAGTACTTC. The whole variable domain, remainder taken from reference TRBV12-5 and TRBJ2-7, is DARVTQTPRHKVTEMGQEVTMRCQPILGHNTVFWYRQTMMQGLELLAYFRNRAPLDDSGMPKDRFSAEMPDATLATLKIQPSEPRDSAVYFCASGLVREQYFGPGTRLTVT.

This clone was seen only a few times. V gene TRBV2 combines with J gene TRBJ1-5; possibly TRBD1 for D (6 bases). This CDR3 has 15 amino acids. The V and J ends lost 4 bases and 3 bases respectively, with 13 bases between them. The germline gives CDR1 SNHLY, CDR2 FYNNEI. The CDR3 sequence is CASSAMDSLNQPQHF. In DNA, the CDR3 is TGTGCCAGCAGTGCCATGGACAGTCTCAATCAGCCCCAGCATTTT. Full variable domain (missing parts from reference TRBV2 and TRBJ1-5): EPEVTQTPSHQVTQMGQEVILRCVPISNHLYFYWYRQILGQKVEFLVSFYNNEISEKSEIFDDQFSVERPDGSNFTLKIRSTKLEDSAMYFCASSAMDSLNQPQHFGDGTRLSIL.

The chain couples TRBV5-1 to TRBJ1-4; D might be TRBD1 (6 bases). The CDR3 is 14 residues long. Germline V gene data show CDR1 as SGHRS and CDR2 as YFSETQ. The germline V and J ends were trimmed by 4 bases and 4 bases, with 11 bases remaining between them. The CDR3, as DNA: TGCGCCAGCAGCGCAGGGGTTAGTAATGAAAAACTGTTTTTT. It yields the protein CASSAGVSNEKLFF.

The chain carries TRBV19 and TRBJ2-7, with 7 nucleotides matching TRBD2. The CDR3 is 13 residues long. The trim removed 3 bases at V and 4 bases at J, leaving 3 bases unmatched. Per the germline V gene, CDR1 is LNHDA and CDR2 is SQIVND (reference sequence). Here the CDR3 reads CASSMAGAYEQYF. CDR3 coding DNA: TGTGCCAGTAGTATGGCGGGAGCGTACGAGCAGTACTTC.

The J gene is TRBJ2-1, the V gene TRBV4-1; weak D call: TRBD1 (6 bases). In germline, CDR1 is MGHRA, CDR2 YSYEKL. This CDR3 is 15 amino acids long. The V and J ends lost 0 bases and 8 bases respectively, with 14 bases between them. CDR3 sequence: CASSQERIGGDEQFF. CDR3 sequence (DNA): TGCGCCAGCAGCCAAGAAAGGATTGGGGGCGATGAGCAGTTCTTC.

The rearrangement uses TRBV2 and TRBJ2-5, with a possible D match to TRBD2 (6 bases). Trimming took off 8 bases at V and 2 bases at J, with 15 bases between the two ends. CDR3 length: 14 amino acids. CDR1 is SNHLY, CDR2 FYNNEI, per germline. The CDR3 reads CASEGHREQETQYF. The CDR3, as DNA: TGTGCCAGCGAGGGTCACCGGGAGCAAGAGACCCAGTACTTC. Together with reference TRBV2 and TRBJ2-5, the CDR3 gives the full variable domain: EPEVTQTPSHQVTQMGQEVILRCVPISNHLYFYWYRQILGQKVEFLVSFYNNEISEKSEIFDDQFSVERPDGSNFTLKIRSTKLEDSAMYFCASEGHREQETQYFGPGTRLLVL.

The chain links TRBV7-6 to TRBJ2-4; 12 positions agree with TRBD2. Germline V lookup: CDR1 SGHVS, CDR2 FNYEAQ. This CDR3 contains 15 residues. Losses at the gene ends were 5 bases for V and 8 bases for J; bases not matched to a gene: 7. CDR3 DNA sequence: TGTGCCAGCAGCCGACTAGCGGGAGTGGGGGACATTCAGTACTTC. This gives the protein CASSRLAGVGDIQYF.

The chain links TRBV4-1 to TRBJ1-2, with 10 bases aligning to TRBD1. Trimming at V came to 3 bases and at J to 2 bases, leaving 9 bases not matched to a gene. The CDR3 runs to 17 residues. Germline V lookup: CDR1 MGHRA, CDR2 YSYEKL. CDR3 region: CASSQRQGAEMNYGYTF. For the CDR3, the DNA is TGCGCCAGCAGCCAGAGACAGGGGGCCGAAATGAACTATGGCTACACCTTC.

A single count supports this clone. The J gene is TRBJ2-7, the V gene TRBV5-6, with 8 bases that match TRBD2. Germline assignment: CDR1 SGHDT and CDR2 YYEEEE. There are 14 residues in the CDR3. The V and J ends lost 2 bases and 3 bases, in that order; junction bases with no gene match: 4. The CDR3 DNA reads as TGTGCCAGCAGCTTTGGCCTAGCGGGCTACGAGCAGTACTTC. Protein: CASSFGLAGYEQYF.

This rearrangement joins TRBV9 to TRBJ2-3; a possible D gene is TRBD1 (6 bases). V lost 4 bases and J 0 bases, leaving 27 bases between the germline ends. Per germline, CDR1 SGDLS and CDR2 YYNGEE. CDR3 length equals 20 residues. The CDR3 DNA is TGTGCCAGCAGCTCTGCGAGCTCAGGGGCGGGCCTTCCTAGCACAGATACGCAGTATTTT. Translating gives CASSSASSGAGLPSTDTQYF. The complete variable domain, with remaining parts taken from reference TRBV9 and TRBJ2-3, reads DSGVTQTPKHLITATGQRVTLRCSPRSGDLSVYWYQQSLDQGLQFLIQYYNGEERAKGNILERFSAQQFPDLHSELNLSSLELGDSALYFCASSSASSGAGLPSTDTQYFGPGTRLTVL.

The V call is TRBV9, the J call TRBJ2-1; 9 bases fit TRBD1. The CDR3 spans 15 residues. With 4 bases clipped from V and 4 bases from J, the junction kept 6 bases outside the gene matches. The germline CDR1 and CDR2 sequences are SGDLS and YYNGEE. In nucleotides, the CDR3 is TGTGCCAGCAGCCTACCGGGACAGGGTTACAATGAGCAGTTCTTC. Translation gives CASSLPGQGYNEQFF.

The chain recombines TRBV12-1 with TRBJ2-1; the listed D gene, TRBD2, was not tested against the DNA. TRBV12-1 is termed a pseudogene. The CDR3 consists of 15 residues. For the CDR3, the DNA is TGTGCCAGCAGCTGCGGGACTAGCGGTTACAATGAGCAGTTCTTC. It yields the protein CASSCGTSGYNEQFF.

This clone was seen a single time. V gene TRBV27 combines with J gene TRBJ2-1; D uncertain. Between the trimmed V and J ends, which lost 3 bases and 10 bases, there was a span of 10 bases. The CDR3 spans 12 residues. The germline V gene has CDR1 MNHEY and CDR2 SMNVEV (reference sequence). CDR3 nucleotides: TGTGCCAGCAGTTTTGGTAGCACCGAGCAGTTCTTC. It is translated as CASSFGSTEQFF.

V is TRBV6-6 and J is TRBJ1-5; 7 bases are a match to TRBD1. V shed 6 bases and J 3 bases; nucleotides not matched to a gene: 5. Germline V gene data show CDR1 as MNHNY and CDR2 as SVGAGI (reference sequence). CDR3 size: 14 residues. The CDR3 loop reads CASRAGQLNQPQHF. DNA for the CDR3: TGTGCCAGCAGGGCGGGACAGCTCAATCAGCCCCAGCATTTT.

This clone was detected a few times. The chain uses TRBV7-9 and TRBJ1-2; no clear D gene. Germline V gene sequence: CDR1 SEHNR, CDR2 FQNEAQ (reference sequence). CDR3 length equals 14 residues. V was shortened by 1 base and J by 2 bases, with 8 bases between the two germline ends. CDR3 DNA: TGTGCCAGCAGCTTAGGAACAGCGAACTATGGCTACACCTTC. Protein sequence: CASSLGTANYGYTF.

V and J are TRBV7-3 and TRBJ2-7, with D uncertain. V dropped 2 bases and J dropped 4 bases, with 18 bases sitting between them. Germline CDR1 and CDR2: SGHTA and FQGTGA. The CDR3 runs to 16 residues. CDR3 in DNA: TGTGCCAGCAGCTTAGGATACCGCGAAGCCTCTTACGAGCAGTACTTC. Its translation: CASSLGYREASYEQYF.

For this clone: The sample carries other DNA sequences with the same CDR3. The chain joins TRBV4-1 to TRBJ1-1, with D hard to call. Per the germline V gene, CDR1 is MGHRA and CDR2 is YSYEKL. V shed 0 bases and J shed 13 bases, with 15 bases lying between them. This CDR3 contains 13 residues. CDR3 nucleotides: TGCGCCAGCAGCCAAGAGGGGATGGGTGGCGGTTTCTTT. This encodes CASSQEGMGGGFF.

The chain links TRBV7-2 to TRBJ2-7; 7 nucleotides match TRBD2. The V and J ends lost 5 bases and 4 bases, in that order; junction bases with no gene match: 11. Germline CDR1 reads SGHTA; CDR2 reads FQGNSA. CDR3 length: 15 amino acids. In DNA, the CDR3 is TGTGCCAGCAGCATCACAGCGGGACTGGGGTACGAGCAGTACTTC. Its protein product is CASSITAGLGYEQYF.

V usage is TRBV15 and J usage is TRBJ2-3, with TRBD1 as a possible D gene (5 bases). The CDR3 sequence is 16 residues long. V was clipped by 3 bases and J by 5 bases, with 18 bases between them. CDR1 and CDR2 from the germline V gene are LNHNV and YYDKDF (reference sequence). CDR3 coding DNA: TGTGCCACCAGCAGTTTAGGGGTCCTGCCGGGAGATACGCAGTATTTT. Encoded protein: CATSSLGVLPGDTQYF.

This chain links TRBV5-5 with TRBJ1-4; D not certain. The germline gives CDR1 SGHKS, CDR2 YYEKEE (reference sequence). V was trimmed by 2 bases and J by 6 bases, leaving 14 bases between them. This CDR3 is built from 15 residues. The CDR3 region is CASSFPLGIDEKLFF. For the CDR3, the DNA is TGTGCCAGCAGCTTTCCGCTGGGGATCGATGAAAAACTGTTTTTT.

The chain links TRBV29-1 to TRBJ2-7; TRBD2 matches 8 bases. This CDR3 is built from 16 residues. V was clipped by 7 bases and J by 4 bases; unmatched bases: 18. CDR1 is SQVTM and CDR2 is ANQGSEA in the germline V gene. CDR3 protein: CSASREFLVAGYEQYF. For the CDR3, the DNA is TGCAGCGCTTCCCGGGAGTTTTTGGTAGCGGGGTACGAGCAGTACTTC.

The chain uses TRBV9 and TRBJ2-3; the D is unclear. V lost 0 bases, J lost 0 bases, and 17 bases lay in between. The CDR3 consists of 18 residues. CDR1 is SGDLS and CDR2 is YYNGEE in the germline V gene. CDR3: CASSVGIRQVTSTDTQYF. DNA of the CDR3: TGTGCCAGCAGCGTAGGTATCCGGCAAGTAACTAGCACAGATACGCAGTATTTT. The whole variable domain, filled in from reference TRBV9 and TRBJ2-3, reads DSGVTQTPKHLITATGQRVTLRCSPRSGDLSVYWYQQSLDQGLQFLIQYYNGEERAKGNILERFSAQQFPDLHSELNLSSLELGDSALYFCASSVGIRQVTSTDTQYFGPGTRLTVL.

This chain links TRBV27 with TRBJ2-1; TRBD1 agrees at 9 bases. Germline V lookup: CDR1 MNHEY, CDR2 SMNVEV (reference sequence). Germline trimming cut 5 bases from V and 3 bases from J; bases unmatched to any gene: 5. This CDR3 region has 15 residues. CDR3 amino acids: CASSTGQGSYNEQFF. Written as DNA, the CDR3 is TGTGCCAGCAGTACGGGACAGGGAAGCTACAATGAGCAGTTCTTC.

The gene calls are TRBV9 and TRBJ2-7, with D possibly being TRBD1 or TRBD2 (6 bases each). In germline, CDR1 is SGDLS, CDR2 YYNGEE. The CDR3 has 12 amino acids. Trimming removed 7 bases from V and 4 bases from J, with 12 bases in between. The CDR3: CASSKGGYEQYF. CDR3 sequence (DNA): TGTGCCAGCTCAAAGGGGGGATACGAGCAGTACTTC.